Below are 11 T cell receptor beta chains sequenced from a single sample in a study of spatial heterogeneity in lung cancer. Time point: blood at routine non-recurrence follow-up after resection. Using its own MiXCR run on the 5' RACE reads, TCRdb lists one record per CDR3 protein. The sample has roughly 9,900 distinct CDR3 sequences, about 23% seen once. Sequenced here: PBMCs, sampled at follow-up. The receptors shown here come from a female donor with early-stage non-small cell lung cancer.

V and J are TRBV10-3 and TRBJ1-1; tentative D call: TRBD1 (6 bases). The CDR3 runs 17 residues. Per the germline V gene, CDR1 is ENHRY and CDR2 is SYGVKD. V shed 3 bases and J shed 4 bases, with 21 bases lying between them. The CDR3 DNA sequence: TGTGCCATCAGTGAACCCCGGACGGGGGCGCGAGGCACTGAAGCTTTCTTT. Residues: CAISEPRTGARGTEAFF.

The chain links TRBV7-9 to TRBJ2-2; TRBD1 matches 7 bases. CDR1 is SEHNR and CDR2 is FQNEAQ in the germline V gene (reference sequence). V shed 4 bases, J shed 1 base, and the junction held 6 bases outside the gene matches. This CDR3 is 16 amino acids long. The CDR3 loop is CASSSRQGRNTGELFF. The DNA of the CDR3 is TGTGCCAGCAGCTCCCGACAGGGTAGGAACACCGGGGAGCTGTTTTTT.

This clonotype was seen a few times. V usage is TRBV13 and J usage is TRBJ2-1; possible D gene TRBD2, 6 bases. Germline loops: CDR1 PRHDT, CDR2 FYEKMQ (reference sequence). The CDR3 contains 15 residues. V lost 6 bases and J lost 2, with 14 bases in between. Here the CDR3 reads CASSSREFPYNEQFF. The CDR3, as DNA: TGTGCCAGCAGTTCCCGGGAGTTCCCCTACAATGAGCAGTTCTTC.

The CDR3 region is CASSSRQDLNTGELFF. In DNA, the CDR3 is TGTGCCAGCAGCTCCCGACAGGATCTTAACACCGGGGAGCTGTTTTTT. The V gene is TRBV5-4, the J gene TRBJ2-2; D perhaps matches TRBD1 (6 bases). CDR3 length: 16 amino acids. Trimming removed 3 bases from V and 2 bases from J, with 14 bases in between. Germline V lookup: CDR1 SGHNT, CDR2 YYREEE (reference sequence).

The chain links TRBV7-6 to TRBJ1-1; the D gene is possibly TRBD1 (6 bases). The germline gives CDR1 SGHVS, CDR2 FNYEAQ. CDR3 length equals 13 residues. Trimming left V 5 bases short and J 1 base short, with 8 bases between. DNA for the CDR3: TGTGCCAGCAGCCAGGACAGGAACACTGAAGCTTTCTTT. Translation: CASSQDRNTEAFF.

This clonotype was seen more than once but under ten times. J is TRBJ1-5 and V is TRBV7-2; D may be TRBD1 (6 bases). The germline CDR1 and CDR2 sequences are SGHTA and FQGNSA. The CDR3 spans 15 residues. Trimming removed 4 bases from V and 4 bases from J, with 14 bases in between. The chain's CDR3 is CASSSNIRGNQPQHF. The CDR3 coding sequence is TGTGCCAGCAGCTCCAATATCAGGGGAAATCAGCCCCAGCATTTT.

There are a few counts of this clonotype. The chain joins TRBV10-1 to TRBJ2-3, with D perhaps TRBD2 (5 bases). Germline loops: CDR1 WNHNN, CDR2 SYGVQD (reference sequence). The CDR3 has 14 amino acids. V dropped 4 bases and J dropped 6 bases, with 14 bases sitting between them. The CDR3 region is CASSASSLADTQYF. The CDR3 nucleotides read TGCGCCAGCAGTGCCTCATCGTTAGCGGATACGCAGTATTTT.

The rearrangement joins TRBV3-1 to TRBJ1-5; no clear D gene. V was trimmed by 3 bases and J by 7 bases, leaving 10 bases between them. This CDR3 has 13 residues. CDR1 is LGHDT, CDR2 YNNKEL, per germline (reference sequence). This chain's CDR3 is CASSQHEGQPQHF. The CDR3 nucleotides read TGTGCCAGCAGCCAGCACGAGGGACAGCCCCAGCATTTT. Together with reference TRBV3-1 and TRBJ1-5, the CDR3 gives the full variable domain: DTAVSQTPKYLVTQMGNDKSIKCEQNLGHDTMYWYKQDSKKFLKIMFSYNNKELIINETVPNRFSPKSPDKAHLNLHINSLELGDSAVYFCASSQHEGQPQHFGDGTRLSIL.

The table lists this clonotype with a few counts. V usage is TRBV19 and J usage is TRBJ2-5; 7 bases align to TRBD2. The V and J ends lost 6 bases and 5 bases, in that order; junction bases with no gene match: 18. Germline V gives CDR1 LNHDA, CDR2 SQIVND (reference sequence). The CDR3 runs 17 residues. CDR3 sequence reads: CASSPIPLAGERETQYF. The CDR3 DNA sequence: TGTGCCAGTAGCCCTATCCCCCTGGCGGGAGAGAGGGAGACCCAGTACTTC.

This clonotype has more than one count but fewer than ten. The chain uses TRBV10-2 and TRBJ2-5; 9 bases agree with TRBD2. The CDR3 consists of 13 residues. Losses at the gene ends were 6 bases for V and 4 bases for J; bases not matched to a gene: 3. CDR1 is WSHSY, CDR2 SAAADI, per germline. The CDR3 nucleotides are TGCGCCAGCAGGAGAGCGGGGGGAGAGACCCAGTACTTC. Amino acids: CASRRAGGETQYF.

The chain employs TRBV5-1 and TRBJ1-2; 10 nucleotides agree with TRBD1. The CDR3 runs 14 residues. In germline, CDR1 is SGHRS, CDR2 YFSETQ. J lost 6 bases, V lost 2 bases, and 4 bases had no gene match. The CDR3 loop reads CASSFDRGRDGYTF. The CDR3 nucleotides are TGCGCCAGCAGCTTTGACAGGGGGCGGGATGGCTACACCTTC.